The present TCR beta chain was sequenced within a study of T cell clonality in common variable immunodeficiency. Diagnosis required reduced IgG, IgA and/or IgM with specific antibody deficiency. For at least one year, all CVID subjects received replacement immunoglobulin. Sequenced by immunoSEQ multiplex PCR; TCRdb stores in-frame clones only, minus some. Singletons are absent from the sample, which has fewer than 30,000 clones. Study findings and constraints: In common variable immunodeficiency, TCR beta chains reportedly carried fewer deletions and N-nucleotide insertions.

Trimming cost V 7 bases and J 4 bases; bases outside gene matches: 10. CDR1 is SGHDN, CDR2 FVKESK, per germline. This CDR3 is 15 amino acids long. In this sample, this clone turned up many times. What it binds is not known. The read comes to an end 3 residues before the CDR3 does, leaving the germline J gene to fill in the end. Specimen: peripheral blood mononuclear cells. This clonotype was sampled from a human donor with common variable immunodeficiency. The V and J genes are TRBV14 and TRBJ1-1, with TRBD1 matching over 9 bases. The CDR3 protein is CASTPGQGGVTEAFF. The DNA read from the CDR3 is TGTGCCAGCACTCCGGGACAGGGTGGTGTCACTGAA. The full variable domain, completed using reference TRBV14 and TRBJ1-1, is EAGVTQFPSHSVIEKGQTVTLRCDPISGHDNLYWYRRVMGKEIKFLLHFVKESKQDESGMPNNRFLAERTGGTYSTLKVQPAELEDSGVYFCASTPGQGGVTEAFFGQGTRLTVV.